Given below is one TCR beta chain in context. The source of the sample is a study of blood T cell repertoires in COVID-19. As for the study in general: Donors in the United States, Italy and Spain gave samples during acute or convalescent COVID-19.

This CDR3 spans 13 amino acids. V was pared by 5 bases and J by 0 bases, with 10 bases between. CDR1 SQVTM and CDR2 ANQGSEA come from the germline V gene. The authors' processing: Researchers report that nucleated cell counts were estimated from reference gene primer amplification. Here immunoSEQ multiplex PCR was the method, and the copy in TCRdb shows in-frame clones only, minus some. V and J calls and clone size are as listed in that table; D and trimming were resolved from the DNA. The profile shows about 70,000 clones, 70% to 85% of them singletons. J is TRBJ1-1 and V is TRBV29-1, with D possibly being TRBD1 (5 bases). Sample: peripheral blood. This receptor was identified in a woman between 55 and 75 years old with acute or convalescent COVID-19. CDR3 coding DNA: TGCAGCGTTATACAGGTCTTGAACACTGAAGCTTTCTTT. Its translation is CSVIQVLNTEAFF. The complete variable domain, with remaining parts taken from reference TRBV29-1 and TRBJ1-1, reads SAVISQKPSRDICQRGTSLTIQCQVDSQVTMMFWYRQQPGQSLTLIATANQGSEATYESGFVIDKFPISRPNLTFSTLTVSNMSPEDSSIYLCSVIQVLNTEAFFGQGTRLTVV.